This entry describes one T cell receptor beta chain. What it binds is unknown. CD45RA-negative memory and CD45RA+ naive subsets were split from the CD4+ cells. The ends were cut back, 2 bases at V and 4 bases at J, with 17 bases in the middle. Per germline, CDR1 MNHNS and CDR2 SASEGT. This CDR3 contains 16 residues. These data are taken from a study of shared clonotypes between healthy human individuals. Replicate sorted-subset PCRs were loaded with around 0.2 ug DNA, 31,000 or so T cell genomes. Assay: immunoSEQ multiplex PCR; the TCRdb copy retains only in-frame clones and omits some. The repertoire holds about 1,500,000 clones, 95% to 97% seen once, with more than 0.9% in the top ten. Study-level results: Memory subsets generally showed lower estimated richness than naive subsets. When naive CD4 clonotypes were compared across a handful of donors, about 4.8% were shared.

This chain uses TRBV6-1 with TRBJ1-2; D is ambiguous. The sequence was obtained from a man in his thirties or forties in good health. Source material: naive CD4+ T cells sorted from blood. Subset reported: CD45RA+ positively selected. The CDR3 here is CASSERGGDIPYGYTF. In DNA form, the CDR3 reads TGTGCCAGCAGTGAAAGAGGCGGGGATATCCCCTATGGCTACACCTTC.